A selection of T cell receptor beta chains follows, all from one sample in a study of CD8 T cells in ankylosing spondylitis. MiXCR was run by TCRdb on the 5' RACE reads, yielding one entry per CDR3 protein. The sample carries about 280,000 distinct CDR3 sequences, around 19% recorded once. The sample taken for sequencing was blood, either unsorted or a sorted T cell fraction (not recorded which). The origin of the receptors is a male donor with ankylosing spondylitis or in good health (not recorded which). CDR3s include the opening cysteine and the closing phenylalanine or tryptophan. D genes are given only for firm matches. Part of the rows lack a size; the others show once, few, many or a class for expanded clones.

>TRBV5-5|NA|TRBJ1-1|NA
TGTGTCAGCAGCTTAGGCCCCTCAGGGTCTCTCTCTGAAGCTTTCTTT
CVSSLGPSGSLSEAFF
>TRBV5-1|NA|TRBJ2-1|TRBD2
TGCGCCAGCAGCTTGCCGCGGGAGTACAATGAGCAGTTCTTC
CASSLPREYNEQFF
>TRBV7-6|NA|TRBJ2-1|NA
TGTGCCAGCAGCCCCCTTGTCTCGGGGTCTTCGTTCTTC
CASSPLVSGSSFF
>TRBV6-1|few|TRBJ2-3|TRBD1
TGTGCCAGCAGGGATGGCAGGGGGCGCGCAGATACGCAGTATTTT
CASRDGRGRADTQYF
>TRBV6-1|NA|TRBJ1-4|NA
TGTGCCAGCAGAGAGGTTCAGGCAACTAATGAAAAACTGTTTTTT
CASREVQATNEKLFF
>TRBV5-1|NA|TRBJ2-1|NA
TGCGCCAGCAGCTTGTTTTCAGGGGTCAATGAGCAGTTCTTC
CASSLFSGVNEQFF
>TRBV29-1|NA|TRBJ1-1|NA
TGCAGCGTAAGCAGGGCCCTGAACACTGAAGCTTTCTTT
CSVSRALNTEAFF
>TRBV20-1|few|TRBJ2-2|NA
TGCAGTGCTCGGACTATCTACACCGGGGAGCTGTTTTTT
CSARTIYTGELFF
>TRBV5-1|few|TRBJ2-4|TRBD1
TGCGCCAGCAGCTTGGGGACAGGGGTGGCCAAAAACATTCAGTACTTC
CASSLGTGVAKNIQYF
>TRBV27|few|TRBJ1-1|NA
TGTGCCAGCGGCGGGCAGGGGCGACCCACTGAAGCTTTCTTT
CASGGQGRPTEAFF
>TRBV3-1|many|TRBJ1-1|NA
TGTGCCAGCAGCCAAGGGGGAGGCACTGAAGCTTTCTTT
CASSQGGGTEAFF
>TRBV7-7|few|TRBJ2-3|NA
TGTGCCAGCAGCTTAGCGGGAGTGGCAGATACGCAGTATTTT
CASSLAGVADTQYF
>TRBV5-1|NA|TRBJ2-4|NA
TGCGCCAGCAACCATGCAGCGGGTATAGCCAAAAACATTCAGTACTTC
CASNHAAGIAKNIQYF
>TRBV20-1|NA|TRBJ1-6|NA
TGCAGTGCCTCCAGTACGAGCTCCTATAATTCACCCCTCCACTTT
CSASSTSSYNSPLHF
>TRBV5-1|NA|TRBJ2-1|TRBD1
TGCGCCAGCAAGGACAGGGTCGATGAGCAGTTCTTC
CASKDRVDEQFF
>TRBV15|few|TRBJ2-5|NA
TGTGCCACCAGCAGGCGGGACGGGGAGACCCAGTACTTC
CATSRRDGETQYF
>TRBV5-1|few|TRBJ1-1|NA
TGCGCCACCCGAGAACTCCCAGGGGAGAACACTGAAGCTTTCTTT
CATRELPGENTEAFF
>TRBV20-1|NA|TRBJ1-2|NA
TGCAGTGCTAGAGGGGGGGCTGGCTATGGCTACACCTTC
CSARGGAGYGYTF
>TRBV9|NA|TRBJ1-1|NA
TGTACCAGCAGCGTAGCGGGGATGAACACTGAAGCTTTCTTT
CTSSVAGMNTEAFF
>TRBV11-2|few|TRBJ1-2|NA
TGTGCCAGCAGCTCCTCAATGATGAACTATGGCTACACCTTC
CASSSSMMNYGYTF
>TRBV25-1|NA|TRBJ2-1|TRBD2
TGTGCCAGCAGTGGTCCGGGACTACACTCCTACAATGAGCAGTTCTTC
CASSGPGLHSYNEQFF
>TRBV5-1|NA|TRBJ1-6|TRBD1
TGCGCCAGCACCTTGGAGGGACAGGGATCCTATAATTCACCCCTCCACTTT
CASTLEGQGSYNSPLHF
>TRBV2|NA|TRBJ2-1|TRBD2
TGTGCCAGCACCAGGACTAGCGGGGGTTACAATGAGCAGTTCTTC
CASTRTSGGYNEQFF
>TRBV5-1|NA|TRBJ2-5|NA
TGCGCCAGTTCCCTCCGTGGCGGGGGCGAAGAGACCCAGTACTTC
CASSLRGGGEETQYF
>TRBV6-1|few|TRBJ2-5|NA
TGTGCCAGCGGGTCCGGACAGCGGGAGACCCAGTACTTC
CASGSGQRETQYF
>TRBV5-4|NA|TRBJ2-3|NA
TGTGCCAGCAACAACTATGGGCCCATCAGCACAGATACGCAGTATTTT
CASNNYGPISTDTQYF
>TRBV20-1|NA|TRBJ1-4|NA
TGCAGTGCTAGTTCTGGGGCAAGTGAAAAACTGTTTTTT
CSASSGASEKLFF
>TRBV9|few|TRBJ2-1|TRBD2
TGTGCCAGCAGCGTCACCCCAGGGAGCGGGGGATCCTACAATGAGCAGTTCTTC
CASSVTPGSGGSYNEQFF
>TRBV5-1|NA|TRBJ1-2|NA
TGCGCCAGCAGCGTAGGACATGTTGACGATGGCTACACCTTC
CASSVGHVDDGYTF
>TRBV5-1|NA|TRBJ1-1|NA
TGCGCCAGCAGGTCCCCCGGGACCCAGAACACTGAAGCTTTCTTT
CASRSPGTQNTEAFF
>TRBV12-3/TRBV12-4|many|TRBJ1-3|NA
TGTGCCAGCAGCCGGAGAAGCGACACCATATATTTT
CASSRRSDTIYF
>TRBV9|NA|TRBJ2-2|TRBD2
TGTGCCAGCAGCGGACCTTCTATGGGACTAGCGGGCCACACCGGGGAGCTGTTTTTT
CASSGPSMGLAGHTGELFF
>TRBV2|few|TRBJ1-2|TRBD1
TGTGCCAGCAGTGACCAGACAGGGGACTATGGCTACACCTTC
CASSDQTGDYGYTF
>TRBV20-1|many|TRBJ2-5|NA
TGCAGTGCCCAGGAAACAGGGTTGCAAGAGACCCAGTACTTC
CSAQETGLQETQYF
>TRBV5-5|NA|TRBJ2-1|NA
TGTGCCAGCAGCTTCGGCGGGGACCCTTACAATGAGCAGTTCTTC
CASSFGGDPYNEQFF
>TRBV4-2|many|TRBJ2-1|TRBD2
TGTGCCAGCAGCCAAGAACTAGCGGGTTACAATGAGCAGTTCTTC
CASSQELAGYNEQFF
>TRBV4-2|many|TRBJ1-1|NA
TGTGCCAGCAGCCAAGAGAGAACTTTCTTT
CASSQERTFF
>TRBV5-1|few|TRBJ1-4|NA
TGCGCCAGCAGCTTGTGGGGGTCAAATGAAAAACTGTTTTTT
CASSLWGSNEKLFF
>TRBV6-4|NA|TRBJ2-3|TRBD1
TGTGCCAGCAGTGGACAGGGGCTTAGCACAGATACGCAGTATTTT
CASSGQGLSTDTQYF
>TRBV5-1|NA|TRBJ2-6|NA
TGCGCCAGCAGCTTGGAGGGGAGAGGGGCCAACGTCCTGACTTTC
CASSLEGRGANVLTF
>TRBV10-2|many|TRBJ2-5|NA
TGCGCCAGCAGTGTAATTATCGAAGAGACCCAGTACTTC
CASSVIIEETQYF
>TRBV29-1|NA|TRBJ2-1|NA
TGCAGCGCATCCGGGACCAACTACAATGAGCAGTTCTTC
CSASGTNYNEQFF